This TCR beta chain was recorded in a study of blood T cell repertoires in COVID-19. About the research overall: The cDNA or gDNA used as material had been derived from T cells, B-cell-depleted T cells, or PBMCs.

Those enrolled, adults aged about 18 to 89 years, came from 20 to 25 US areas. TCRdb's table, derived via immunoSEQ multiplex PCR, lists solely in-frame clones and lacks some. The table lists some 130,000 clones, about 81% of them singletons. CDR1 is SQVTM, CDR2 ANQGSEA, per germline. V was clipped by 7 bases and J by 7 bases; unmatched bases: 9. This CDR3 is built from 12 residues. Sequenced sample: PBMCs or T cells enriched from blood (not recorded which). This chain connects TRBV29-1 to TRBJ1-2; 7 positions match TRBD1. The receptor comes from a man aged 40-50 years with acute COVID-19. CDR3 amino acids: CSATGEMIGYTF. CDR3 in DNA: TGCAGCGCCACAGGGGAGATGATTGGCTACACCTTC.